This TCR beta chain was captured in a study of shared clonotypes between healthy human individuals. At the level of the study: Every donor yielded three CD4 naive, three CD4 memory, two CD8 naive and one CD8 memory plate.

CDR3 length equals 15 residues. V trimming: 4 bases; J trimming: 4 bases; junction bases outside the gene matches: 5. Germline CDR1 is SGHRS and CDR2 is YFSETQ. Findings and limits, study-wide: Blood was the only sampled material, and tissue repertoires likely differ.

The assay was immunoSEQ multiplex PCR, and TCRdb's table has in-frame clones only and misses some. Of hundreds of thousands of clones detected, 74% appear once; the ten largest clones hold under 2%. About this clone itself: The antigen is undetermined.

The sequenced sample consisted of memory CD4+ T cells sorted from blood. Subset given: CD45RA-negative fraction. The sequence was collected from a woman in her twenties or thirties in good health. This chain links TRBV5-1 with TRBJ1-6; 7 bases fit TRBD1. For the CDR3, the DNA is TGCGCCAGCAGCCCCGGACAGGAGTATAATTCACCCCTCCACTTT. It codes for CASSPGQEYNSPLHF.